This T cell receptor (beta chain) was recorded in a study of cytomegalovirus exposure and HLA in healthy donors (dated by TCRdb to 2017 to 2019). Study-wide context: An earlier analysis of roughly 570 of the donors reported about 280 Gb of sequence data and around 120 million unique TCR beta sequences obtained from around 180 million T cells. Alongside the repertoire data, information on donor age, sex, ethnicity and CMV serostatus was compiled. The number of donors typed differed by locus, with 629-630 for A, B, C, DRB1 and DQB1, more than 500 for DQA1, 606 for DPA1, and around 460 for DPB1. The aim of the study was to test whether cataloging public T cell receptors could identify signatures of past pathogen exposure. An earlier analysis of fewer than 750 of the donors used high-throughput TCR beta sequencing to judge whether each TCR beta V gene segment behaved as functional or pseudogenic. Of the 350 to 400 genotyped donors, roughly 80% fell in the genetic ancestry cluster associated with self-reported Caucasian donors. An early release that covered about 600 HLA-typed donors contained about 300 gigabases of sequencing data and tens of millions of unique TCR sequences. Across roughly 420 genotyped donors of the cohort, an average of about 240,000 unique TCR beta nucleotide sequences per donor were sequenced, and roughly 18% of those sequences were non-productive. A separate validation cohort of approximately 130 different subjects was used in addition to the roughly 720-subject first cohort. Using immunosequencing, the study profiled T cell repertoires from 500 to 800 subjects and related those repertoires to cytomegalovirus serostatus. Because of strong linkage in the cohort, a few DR-DQ haplotypes were treated as single units for association and clustering. High-throughput TCR immunosequencing, statistical association of individual TCRs with disease status, and machine learning were combined to predict cytomegalovirus infection status. The later analysis used no new phenotypic data to find candidate immune exposures, relying instead on TCR beta sequences and their occurrence across donors. All discovery cohort repertoires had been generated on a single sequencing platform. In a later analysis, previously published TCR beta repertoires from some 640 donors were re-analyzed and high-resolution HLA genotyping was added so that TCR occurrence patterns could be studied. In a later genetic analysis, genome-wide SNP genotypes for about three fifths of the roughly 670 donors were used, and that subset was treated as a discovery cohort. Class I and class II HLA loci were covered by the typing at four-digit resolution.

From the cysteine up to the phenylalanine, the CDR3 has a length of 13 residues. Kept here is only the CDR3 DNA, which spans 39 bases and is read in frame from base 1. Reading the germline V gene gives CDR1 SGHRS and CDR2 YFSETQ. At the junction V is shortened by 4 bases and J by 0 bases, with 7 bases in between. Regarding this clone: The specificity of this receptor is unknown. No quality values exist for individual bases; no much larger clone is one base distant.

Study-wide conclusions, independent of this receptor: Most CMV-associated TCR beta chains appeared to be HLA-restricted in a later analysis, and the HLA associations seemed to be driven largely by CMV exposure. A later genetic analysis reported fewer N-insertions in productive TCRs among donors in an Asian-associated ancestry cluster than the 666-donor mean. In an earlier analysis of under 600 of the donors, most TCR beta V segments were observed in productive rearrangements about 90% or about 30% of the time, broadly matching IMGT annotations. A later analysis found that TCR association rates varied across HLA loci, with DRB1 alleles showing the most associated TCRs and HLA-C alleles the fewest. The earlier analysis of 587 of the donors excluded 15 to 20 rarely observed V segments, including chromosome 9 orphons, because counts were too low. When HLA alleles, especially DR and DQ, strongly co-occurred, attributing TCR associations to individual alleles was difficult. V-gene and J-gene trimming of TCR beta chains was associated with a missense DCLRE1C variant in a later genetic analysis, and the association was replicated in an independent cohort. Immune exposure information for the cohort was limited to CMV serostatus. Across donors, most TCR sequences were observed very rarely, whereas some public TCRs were present in many individuals. Because HLA typing was missing for some donors at each locus, association tests included only the typed subset. A group of highly shared sequence variants was considered likely to be a technical artifact of the sequencing pipeline. The classifier was reported to diagnose cytomegalovirus status with high specificity and sensitivity in both the original and validation cohorts. A later analysis found that HLA-associated TCR beta chains were more clonally expanded and had lower generation probabilities than equally common non-associated chains. Some IMGT-functional V segments, including TRBV6-2 and TRBV6-3, could not be distinguished by the 87-base-pair reads and were therefore excluded. It was suggested by the authors that the approach could potentially be generalized to other disease states and immunological phenotypes. In a later analysis, 16,951 TCR beta sequences were associated with specific HLA alleles at a false discovery rate of 0.05. Three of the identified cytomegalovirus-associated TCR beta chains were confirmed in vitro to be specific for cytomegalovirus antigens. In the study, some 160 TCR beta chains were listed as associated with cytomegalovirus. Several of the top co-occurrence clusters appeared to be linked to parvovirus B19, influenza, CMV and Epstein-Barr virus, according to a later analysis. A further reported finding was that TCR beta sequences accurately predicted the HLA-A and HLA-B alleles for most subjects in the first cohort. The presence/absence analyses assumed that sequencing depth was roughly uniform across donors, and that assumption may not be true. Correlated functional status among segregating V segments might be attributable to linkage disequilibrium, but an unknown experimental factor could not be ruled out. This cohort had only TCR beta chains sequenced, and the lack of alpha or paired-chain data limited which features could be detected.

The cohort was made up of several hundred healthy bone marrow donors. All cohort members were sampled while nominally healthy, although unrecorded immune exposures were likely present. The donor was CMV seronegative and belonged to the group of 352 seronegative cohort members. Each donor provided a peripheral blood sample, and peripheral blood mononuclear cells were used for TCR beta sequencing. Genomic DNA was extracted from the blood cell samples with the Qiagen DNeasy Blood Extraction Kit. The protocol used for the library was the immunoSEQ multiplex PCR assay. For the multiplex PCR, a mixture combining 60 forward primers for TCR Vbeta segments and 13 reverse primers for TCR Jbeta segments was used. A multiplex PCR assay on genomic DNA amplified the CDR3 region of rearranged TCR beta genes. The amplified TCR beta libraries were sequenced on the Illumina HiSeq System as 87-base-pair reads. The study's own analysis went as follows. Across the 700 or so repertoires, a later analysis counted roughly 84 million unique TCR beta chains, roughly 11 million of which were shared by at least two donors. Raw reads were error-corrected and collapsed into unique sequences with a nearest-neighbor algorithm that merged closely related sequences to remove PCR and sequencing errors. Alignment of CDR3 sequences to IMGT reference sequences was used to assign V, D and J gene segments. For a sequence to be retained, a match of at least six nucleotides to both a V gene segment and a J gene segment was required. Rearrangements were called productive when the CDR3 lacked stop codons and stayed in frame with V and J; all others were non-productive. Following IMGT convention, CDR3 was defined as the stretch from the second conserved V-encoded cysteine up to the conserved J-encoded phenylalanine. Sequences without an unambiguous match to a single V gene segment were excluded from the earlier analysis of about 630 of the donors. An earlier analysis of 550 to 650 of the donors classified V segments as functional when productive rearrangements were above 56.7% and as segregating when the standard deviation between donors was above 5%. To diagnose cytomegalovirus status from the catalog of TCR beta chain sequences, a statistical classification framework was built. In a later analysis, TCR nucleotide sequences were compared against IMGT/GENE-DB human TR gene sequences so that V and J genes could be assigned. Using the TCRdist pipeline, a later analysis assigned CDR3 sequences along with most-parsimonious VDJ recombination scenarios. In a later analysis, each TCR beta chain was defined by its CDR3 amino acid sequence together with its V-gene family, and reads lacking a unique V-gene family were excluded. To address suspected cross-contamination and a sequencing artifact, a later analysis removed 592 highly shared, low-generation-probability nucleotide sequences. In a later analysis, a clonal expansion index for each public chain was calculated from normalized within-repertoire ranks of inferred template counts. Generation probabilities in a later analysis came from a VDJ recombination model fitted to out-of-frame rearrangements, and those results were checked against IGoR. In a later analysis, hypergeometric tests were used to score TCR-TCR, TCR-HLA and TCR-CMV co-occurrence, with a repertoire-size bias correction applied to TCR pairs. False discovery rates were estimated in a later analysis by permuting HLA or CMV assignments 20 times. In a later analysis, co-occurring TCRs were grouped using DBSCAN, with TCRdist sequence similarity added in when clustering inside HLA-allele-positive subsets. Repertoires with fewer than 30,000 or more than 120,000 public chains were left out of co-occurrence clustering, as were about 5 repertoires with anomalous nucleotide sharing. This is the immuneACCESS table as TCRdb keeps it, with only in-frame sequences that have V and J called. A part of the clones is gone; compared with another copy, unresolved V genes explain less than half, and the rest is unexplained. The V and J calls and clone size are taken from that table; D and trimming were inferred from the DNA. This sample has fewer than 110,000 clones in its table, and around 77% of those were observed once. Of the sample, about 2% falls within the top ten clones.

The origin of this receptor is a man aged 18-30 years in good health and CMV-seronegative. What was sequenced was PBMCs. This chain joins TRBV5-1 to TRBJ2-5; possibly the D gene is TRBD1, per 5 matching bases. In nucleotides, the sequence is TGCGCCAGCAGCAGGGGTTACCAAGAGACCCAGTACTTC. This is translated as CASSRGYQETQYF. With the portions outside the CDR3 filled from the reference TRBV5-1 and TRBJ2-5 genes, the complete variable region becomes KAGVTQTPRYLIKTRGQQVTLSCSPISGHRSVSWYQQTPGQGLQFLFEYFSETQRNKGNFPGRFSGRQFSNSRSEMNVSTLELGDSALYLCASSRGYQETQYFGPGTRLLVL.